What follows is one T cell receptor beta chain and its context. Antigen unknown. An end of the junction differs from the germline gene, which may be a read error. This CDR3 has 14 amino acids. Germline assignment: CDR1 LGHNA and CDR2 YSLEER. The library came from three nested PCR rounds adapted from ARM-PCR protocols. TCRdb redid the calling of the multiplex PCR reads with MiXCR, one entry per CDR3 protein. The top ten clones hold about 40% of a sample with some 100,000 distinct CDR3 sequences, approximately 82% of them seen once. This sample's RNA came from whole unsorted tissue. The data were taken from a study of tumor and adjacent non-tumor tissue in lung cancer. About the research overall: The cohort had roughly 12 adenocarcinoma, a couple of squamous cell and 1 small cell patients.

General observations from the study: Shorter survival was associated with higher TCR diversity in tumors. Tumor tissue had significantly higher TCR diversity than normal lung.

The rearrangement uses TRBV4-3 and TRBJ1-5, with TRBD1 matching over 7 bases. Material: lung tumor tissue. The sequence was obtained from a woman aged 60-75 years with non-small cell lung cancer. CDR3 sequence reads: CASSRNRGYQPQHF. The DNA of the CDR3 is TGCGCAAGCAGCCGAAACAGGGGTTATCAGCCCCAGCATTTT.